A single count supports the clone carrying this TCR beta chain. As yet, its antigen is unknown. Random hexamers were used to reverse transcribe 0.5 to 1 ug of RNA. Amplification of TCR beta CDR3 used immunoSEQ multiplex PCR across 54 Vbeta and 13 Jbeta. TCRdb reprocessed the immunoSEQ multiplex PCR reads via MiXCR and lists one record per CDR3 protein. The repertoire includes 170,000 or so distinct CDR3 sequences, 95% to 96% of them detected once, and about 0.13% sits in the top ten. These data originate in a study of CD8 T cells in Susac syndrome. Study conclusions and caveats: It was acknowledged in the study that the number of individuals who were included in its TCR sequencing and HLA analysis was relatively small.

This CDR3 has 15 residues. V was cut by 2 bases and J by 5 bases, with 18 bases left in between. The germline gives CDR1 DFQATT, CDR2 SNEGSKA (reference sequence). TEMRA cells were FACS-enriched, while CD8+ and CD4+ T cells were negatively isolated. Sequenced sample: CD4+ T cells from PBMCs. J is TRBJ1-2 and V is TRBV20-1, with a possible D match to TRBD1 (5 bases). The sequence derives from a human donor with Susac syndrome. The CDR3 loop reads CSARTPGQRSYGYTF. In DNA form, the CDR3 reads TGCAGTGCTAGAACCCCAGGGCAGCGGTCGTATGGCTACACCTTC.